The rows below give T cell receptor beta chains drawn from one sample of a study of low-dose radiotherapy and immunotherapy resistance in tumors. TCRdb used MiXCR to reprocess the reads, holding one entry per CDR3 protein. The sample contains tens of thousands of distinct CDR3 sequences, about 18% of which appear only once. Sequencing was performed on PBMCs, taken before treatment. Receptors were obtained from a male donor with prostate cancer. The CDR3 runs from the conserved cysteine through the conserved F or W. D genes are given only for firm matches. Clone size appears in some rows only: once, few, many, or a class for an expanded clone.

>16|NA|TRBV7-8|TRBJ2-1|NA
CASSLMEGDSYNEQFF
TGTGCCAGCAGCCTTATGGAGGGCGACTCCTACAATGAGCAGTTCTTC
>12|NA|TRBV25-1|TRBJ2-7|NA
CASSEAGYEQYF
TGTGCCAGCAGTGAAGCGGGCTACGAGCAGTACTTC
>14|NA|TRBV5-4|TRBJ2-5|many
CASSSTGSEETQYF
TGTGCCAGCAGTTCGACGGGGTCCGAAGAGACCCAGTACTTC
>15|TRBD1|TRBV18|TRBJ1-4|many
CASSPPGQTNEKLFF
TGTGCCAGCTCACCCCCGGGACAGACTAATGAAAAACTGTTTTTT
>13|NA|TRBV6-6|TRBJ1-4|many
CASTGSSVEKLFF
TGTGCCAGCACTGGCAGTTCGGTCGAAAAACTGTTTTTT
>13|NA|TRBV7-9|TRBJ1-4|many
CASRPGVGEKLFF
TGTGCCAGCCGCCCCGGGGTGGGAGAAAAACTGTTTTTT
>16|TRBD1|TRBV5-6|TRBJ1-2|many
CASRDPKGQAGYGYTF
TGTGCCAGCAGGGATCCCAAAGGACAGGCGGGGTATGGCTACACCTTC
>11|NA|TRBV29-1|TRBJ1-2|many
CSLEGVSGYTF
TGCAGCCTCGAAGGAGTCAGTGGCTACACCTTC
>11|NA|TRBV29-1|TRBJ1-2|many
CSARTAYGYTF
TGCAGCGCTCGGACAGCATACGGCTACACCTTC
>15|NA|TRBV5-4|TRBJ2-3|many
CASSFGTPLTDTQYF
TGTGCCAGCAGCTTCGGCACGCCCCTCACGGATACGCAGTATTTT
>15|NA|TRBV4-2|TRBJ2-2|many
CASSPRLENTGELFF
TGTGCCAGCAGCCCGAGACTAGAGAACACCGGGGAGCTGTTTTTT
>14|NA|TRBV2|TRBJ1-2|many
CASTQARGNYGYTF
TGTGCCAGCACCCAAGCTAGGGGAAACTATGGCTACACCTTC
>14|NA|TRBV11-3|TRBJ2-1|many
CASSPSPLYNEQFF
TGTGCCAGCAGCCCATCCCCCCTTTACAATGAGCAGTTCTTC
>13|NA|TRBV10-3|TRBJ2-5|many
CAISGDYQETQYF
TGTGCCATCAGTGGGGACTACCAAGAGACCCAGTACTTC
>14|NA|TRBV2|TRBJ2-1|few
CASPTEDGYNEQFF
TGTGCCAGCCCGACAGAAGATGGATACAATGAGCAGTTCTTC
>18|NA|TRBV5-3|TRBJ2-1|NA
CASSLSPSRGLYYNEQFF
TGTGCCAGCAGCTTATCCCCCAGCCGGGGCCTATATTACAATGAGCAGTTCTTC
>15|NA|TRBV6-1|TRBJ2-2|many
CASSEAGQLSGELFF
TGTGCCAGCAGTGAAGCAGGGCAGTTGTCCGGGGAGCTGTTTTTT
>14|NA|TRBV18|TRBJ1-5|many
CASSPSSGNQPQHF
TGTGCCAGCTCACCCTCCTCAGGGAATCAGCCCCAGCATTTT
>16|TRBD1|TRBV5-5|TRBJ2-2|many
CASSPLGTVNTGELFF
TGTGCCAGCAGCCCCCTAGGGACAGTGAACACCGGGGAGCTGTTTTTT
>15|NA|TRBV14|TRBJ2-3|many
CASSPLGDASDTQYF
TGTGCCAGCAGCCCCCTAGGCGATGCCTCAGATACGCAGTATTTT
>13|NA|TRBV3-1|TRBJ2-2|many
CASSQVRAAELFF
TGTGCCAGCAGCCAAGTGAGGGCGGCGGAGCTGTTTTTT
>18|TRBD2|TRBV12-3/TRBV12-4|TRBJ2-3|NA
CASSLAFTLADRTDTQYF
TGTGCCAGCAGTTTAGCGTTTACACTAGCGGACCGCACAGATACGCAGTATTTT
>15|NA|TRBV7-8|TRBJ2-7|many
CASSSIPRGPYEQYF
TGTGCCAGCAGCTCAATCCCCCGGGGCCCCTACGAGCAGTACTTC
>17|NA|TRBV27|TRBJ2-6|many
CASSFSLRGSGANVLTF
TGTGCCAGCAGTTTTTCTCTGAGGGGGTCCGGGGCCAACGTCCTGACTTTC
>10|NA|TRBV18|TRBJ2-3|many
CASSRDTQYF
TGTGCCAGCTCACGAGATACGCAGTATTTT
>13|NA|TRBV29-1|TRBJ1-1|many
CSVLGPTVPEAFF
TGCAGCGTTCTGGGGCCCACGGTCCCTGAAGCTTTCTTT
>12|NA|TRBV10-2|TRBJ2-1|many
CASSEGLVEQFF
TGCGCCAGCAGTGAGGGGTTGGTGGAGCAGTTCTTC
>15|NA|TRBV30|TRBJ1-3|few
CAWRGDQFSGNTIYF
TGTGCCTGGAGGGGGGATCAATTCTCTGGAAACACCATATATTTT